Shown below are 27 T cell receptor beta chains from a single sample sequenced in a study of shared clonotypes between healthy human individuals. Method: immunoSEQ multiplex PCR; TCRdb's copy keeps in-frame clones and lacks some. The data contain about 2.4 million clones, roughly 93% of them singletons. The sample taken for sequencing was naive CD4+ T cells from PBMCs. Subset indicated: CD45RA+ positively selected. The receptors come from a man aged 18 to 29 in good health. Some clones in this sample may be carry-over from other donors' samples.

The chain employs TRBV7-2 and TRBJ1-3; D might be TRBD1 (6 bases). V was clipped by 0 bases and J by 0 bases, with 12 bases between them. This CDR3 spans 17 amino acids. From germline, CDR1 is SGHTA and CDR2 FQGNSA. The CDR3 here is CASSLAFDRSSGNTIYF. The CDR3 nucleotides are TGTGCCAGCAGCTTAGCTTTCGACAGGAGCTCTGGAAACACCATATATTTT.

The V call is TRBV28, the J call TRBJ1-2, with 9 bases lining up with TRBD1. This CDR3 has 14 amino acids. CDR1 MDHEN and CDR2 SYDVKM come from the germline V gene. Unmatched junction bases numbered 4, after V lost 3 bases and J lost 5 bases. The CDR3 sequence is CASSFFDRGYGYTF. CDR3 DNA: TGTGCCAGCAGTTTTTTTGACAGGGGGTATGGCTACACCTTC.

J is TRBJ1-1 and V is TRBV7-2, with no clear D. V was shortened by 7 bases and J by 8 bases, with 17 bases between the two germline ends. The CDR3 totals 13 residues. Germline V CDR1 and CDR2: SGHTA, FQGNSA. CDR3 DNA: TGTGCCAGCATCACTATACCCCAGACCGAAGCTTTCTTT. Its translation: CASITIPQTEAFF.

The J gene is TRBJ1-2, the V gene TRBV15, with no clear D. V was trimmed by 3 bases and J by 8 bases, leaving 16 bases between them. The CDR3 runs 14 residues. Germline V gives CDR1 LNHNV, CDR2 YYDKDF (reference sequence). This chain's CDR3 is CATSRPTEVYGYTF. CDR3 nucleotides: TGTGCCACCAGCAGGCCTACGGAAGTTTACGGCTACACCTTC.

The chain combines TRBV5-1 with TRBJ2-7, with TRBD2 identical over 8 bases. The germline CDR1 and CDR2 sequences are SGHRS and YFSETQ. V lost 6 bases and J lost 7; bases outside the gene matches: 9. This CDR3 region has 13 residues. Here the CDR3 reads CASTQPGRGEQYF. CDR3 sequence (DNA): TGCGCCAGCACCCAGCCCGGGAGGGGGGAGCAGTACTTC.

The genes are TRBV28 and TRBJ1-5, with a weak D call TRBD1 (5 bases). Germline CDR1 MDHEN, CDR2 SYDVKM. With 3 bases removed from V and 6 bases from J, the gap between germline ends came to 6 bases. This CDR3 region has 12 residues. The CDR3 here is CASSLTVQPQHF. The CDR3 region has the DNA TGTGCCAGCAGTTTGACAGTTCAGCCCCAGCATTTT.

V usage is TRBV7-6 and J usage is TRBJ2-5; D might be TRBD1 or TRBD2, each matching 6 bases. The CDR3 has 14 amino acids. In germline, CDR1 is SGHVS, CDR2 FNYEAQ. V lost 3 bases to trimming and J lost 4 bases, with 12 bases between them. Here the CDR3 reads CASSFVQGGETQYF. Here the CDR3 DNA reads TGTGCCAGCAGCTTTGTACAGGGAGGAGAGACCCAGTACTTC. Looking up the rest from reference TRBV7-6 and TRBJ2-5 gives the full variable domain: GAGVSQSPRYKVTKRGQDVALRCDPISGHVSLYWYRQALGQGPEFLTYFNYEAQQDKSGLPNDRFSAERPEGSISTLTIQRTEQRDSAMYRCASSFVQGGETQYFGPGTRLLVL.

As DNA, the CDR3 is TGTGCCAGTCCGCCGGCGGGGGGAGAGCAGTACTTC. As protein: CASPPAGGEQYF. This rearrangement joins TRBV21-1 to TRBJ2-7; the table gives TRBD2 as D, unverified against the DNA. TRBV21-1 counts as a pseudogene. There are 12 residues in the CDR3.

The chain links TRBV5-1 to TRBJ1-4; 8 nucleotides align to TRBD1. Looked up from germline, CDR1 is SGHRS and CDR2 is YFSETQ. The junction had 1 base not matched to a gene; V was cut back by 0 bases and J by 6 bases. The CDR3 is 14 residues long. This CDR3 reads CASSLEGQDEKLFF. For the CDR3, the DNA is TGCGCCAGCAGCTTGGAGGGACAGGATGAAAAACTGTTTTTT.

The CDR3 bases are TGTGCCTGGAGTGGGACTAGCGGGAGGGGTGAGTTCTTC. It translates to CAWSGTSGRGEFF. This chain joins TRBV30 and TRBJ2-1; 15 nucleotides line up with TRBD2. V gave up 1 base and J gave up 14 bases; unmatched junction bases: 3. Germline assignment: CDR1 GTSNPN and CDR2 SVGIG (reference sequence). CDR3 length equals 13 residues.

This chain joins TRBV5-4 and TRBJ1-1; perhaps TRBD1 as D (6 bases). Trimming left V 4 bases short and J 2 bases short, with 18 bases between. CDR1 and CDR2 from the germline V gene are SGHNT and YYREEE (reference sequence). CDR3 length equals 16 residues. The DNA for the CDR3 is TGTGCCAGCAGCCCTTCGCGGGGGGCTATAAACACTGAAGCTTTCTTT. This encodes CASSPSRGAINTEAFF.

This clone was seen a single time. The rearrangement links TRBV5-1 to TRBJ2-7; D may be TRBD1 (6 bases). The V end was cut by 7 bases, the J end by 0 bases, with 14 bases between. The CDR3 totals 14 residues. Germline CDR1 is SGHRS and CDR2 is YFSETQ. Here the CDR3 DNA reads TGCGCCAGCGCACAGGGTTGGGGCTCCTACGAGCAGTACTTC. Translating gives CASAQGWGSYEQYF. The variable domain in full, completed from reference TRBV5-1 and TRBJ2-7, reads KAGVTQTPRYLIKTRGQQVTLSCSPISGHRSVSWYQQTPGQGLQFLFEYFSETQRNKGNFPGRFSGRQFSNSRSEMNVSTLELGDSALYLCASAQGWGSYEQYFGPGTRLTVT.

The chain couples TRBV7-9 to TRBJ2-5, with a weak D call TRBD1 (5 bases). The CDR3 loop spans 13 amino acids. Germline CDR1 is SEHNR and CDR2 is FQNEAQ (reference sequence). Between the trimmed V and J ends, which lost 3 bases and 5 bases, there was a span of 10 bases. CDR3 nucleotides: TGTGCCAGCAGCTTGCAGGGTTTGGAGACCCAGTACTTC. It yields the protein CASSLQGLETQYF.

The chain joins TRBV5-6 to TRBJ2-3; tentatively, D is TRBD1 or TRBD2 (5 bases each). Germline-derived CDR1 and CDR2 are SGHDT and YYEEEE. Deletions cut 3 bases from V and 3 bases from J, with 17 bases between. The CDR3 length is 16 residues. CDR3 DNA: TGTGCCAGCAGCTGGGGCGGCGGAGGCGGGACAGATACGCAGTATTTT. Residues: CASSWGGGGGTDTQYF.

DNA for the CDR3: TGTGCCAGCAGCTTAGATCTTAGGGGACGGGGCCCGGGGCTGAATGAGCAGTTCTTC. This codes for CASSLDLRGRGPGLNEQFF. The rearrangement joins TRBV11-3 to TRBJ2-1, with D perhaps assigned TRBD1 or TRBD2 (5 bases each). This CDR3 has 19 amino acids. With 0 bases removed from V and 7 bases from J, the gap between germline ends came to 25 bases. Germline assignment: CDR1 SGHNT and CDR2 YENEEA.

The chain joins TRBV7-9 to TRBJ2-5; D remains ambiguous. The germline V gene encodes CDR1 SEHNR and CDR2 FQNEAQ (reference sequence). CDR3 length equals 16 residues. V gave up 5 bases and J gave up 2 bases, with 18 bases separating them. In nucleotides, the CDR3 is TGTGCCAGCAGCCACCCCATTGCGTGGCGGCAAGAGACCCAGTACTTC. Its translation is CASSHPIAWRQETQYF.

The chain is built from TRBV6-6 and TRBJ1-2; D may be TRBD1 (5 bases). CDR3 length: 11 residues. Trimming left V 11 bases short and J 13 bases short, with 20 bases between. Germline V lookup: CDR1 MNHNY, CDR2 SVGAGI (reference sequence). CDR3 bases: TGTGCCGGGGGGGTCTTCTCAGGACTCACCTTC. It codes for CAGGVFSGLTF.

V and J are TRBV28 and TRBJ2-7, with TRBD2 identical over 9 bases. Germline CDR1 and CDR2: MDHEN and SYDVKM. CDR3 length equals 15 residues. The junction had 11 bases not matched to a gene; V was cut back by 4 bases and J by 7 bases. This CDR3 is CASSYSGGRAGEQYF. The CDR3 DNA follows: TGTGCCAGCAGTTATTCTGGCGGGAGGGCAGGAGAGCAGTACTTC.

This chain uses TRBV7-9 with TRBJ1-3; 7 bases fit TRBD1. Germline V gives CDR1 SEHNR, CDR2 FQNEAQ (reference sequence). The CDR3 is 19 amino acids. The V gene end was trimmed by 0 bases and the J gene end by 0 bases; junction bases not matched to a gene: 11. The CDR3 sequence: CASSLALWGQTISGNTIYF. The DNA for the CDR3 is TGTGCCAGCAGCTTAGCGCTATGGGGACAGACAATCTCTGGAAACACCATATATTTT.

As regards this clone: The sample holds other DNA sequences that translate to the same CDR3. The chain links TRBV7-9 to TRBJ1-1, with 7 bases aligning to TRBD1. Per the germline V gene, CDR1 is SEHNR and CDR2 is FQNEAQ (reference sequence). After removal of 1 base from V and 7 bases from J, the junction contained 6 bases not matched to a gene. CDR3 size: 14 residues. The CDR3 is CASSLGQGRSEAFF. CDR3 nucleotide sequence: TGTGCCAGCAGCTTAGGACAGGGCCGTAGTGAAGCTTTCTTT.

CDR3 residues: CASSLTSGANEQFF. The CDR3 DNA is TGTGCCAGCAGCTTGACTAGCGGGGCCAATGAGCAGTTCTTC. The V and J genes are TRBV11-3 and TRBJ2-1; 11 bases line up with TRBD2. V lost 3 bases, J lost 6 bases, and 1 base stayed unmatched. Germline CDR1 SGHNT, CDR2 YENEEA. There are 14 residues in the CDR3.

The J gene is TRBJ1-1, the V gene TRBV7-6; D uncertain. Germline-derived CDR1 and CDR2 are SGHVS and FNYEAQ. The CDR3 runs to 13 residues. Deletions cut 0 bases from V and 5 bases from J, with 7 bases between. The CDR3 DNA is TGTGCCAGCAGCTTAGCGGAGAGGACTGAAGCTTTCTTT. It specifies CASSLAERTEAFF.

The CDR3 bases are TGTGCCAGTAGTGGGTCAGGGTTAGAGACCCAGTACTTC. Protein product: CASSGSGLETQYF. The chain joins TRBV19 to TRBJ2-5; perhaps TRBD1 as D (5 bases). CDR3 length equals 13 residues. CDR1 is LNHDA, CDR2 SQIVND, per germline (reference sequence). V was cut by 5 bases and J by 4 bases, with 11 bases left in between.

The chain couples TRBV2 to TRBJ1-1; no reliable D call. CDR1 and CDR2 from the germline V gene are SNHLY and FYNNEI. The CDR3 length is 11 residues. Trimming cost V 7 bases and J 6 bases, with 9 bases left between them. The CDR3, as DNA: TGTGCCAGCACCGGGGTCGCTGAAGCTTTCTTT. Translation: CASTGVAEAFF.

V gene TRBV28 combines with J gene TRBJ2-5; the match to TRBD2 covers 12 bases. The V gene's germline CDR1 is MDHEN and CDR2 SYDVKM. V lost 6 bases to trimming and J lost 4 bases; unmatched junction nucleotides: 24. The CDR3 spans 21 residues. CDR3 in DNA: TGTGCCAGCAGCGGTCCTTCTGGGCCCAAAGGGACTAGCGGGTATACAGAGACCCAGTACTTC. This encodes CASSGPSGPKGTSGYTETQYF.

The gene calls are TRBV9 and TRBJ2-3; weak D call: TRBD2 (5 bases). This CDR3 has 16 residues. With 0 bases removed from V and 0 bases from J, the gap between germline ends came to 11 bases. CDR1 is SGDLS, CDR2 YYNGEE, per germline. CDR3 nucleotide sequence: TGTGCCAGCAGCGTAGTAGGACTGCTAAGCACAGATACGCAGTATTTT. This sequence encodes CASSVVGLLSTDTQYF.

V and J are TRBV5-1 and TRBJ1-1, with D unclear. CDR1 and CDR2 from the germline V gene are SGHRS and YFSETQ. There are 15 residues in the CDR3. V was clipped by 0 bases and J by 0 bases, with 9 bases between them. The CDR3 DNA reads TGCGCCAGCAGCTTGGAAGGGTCCCTGAACACTGAAGCTTTCTTT. Translating it yields CASSLEGSLNTEAFF.